These 27 T cell receptor beta chains originate from one sample sequenced in a study of control samples from healthy donors and cancer patients. Profiling relied on immunoSEQ multiplex PCR, and the TCRdb table lists in-frame clones only, not all of them. This table has about 29,000 clones, 70% to 90% appearing once. Sequences were obtained from formalin-fixed, paraffin-embedded tissue. The receptors were gathered from a female donor with melanoma.

This clone appeared once. The chain is built from TRBV2 and TRBJ1-6; the D gene is possibly TRBD1 (5 bases). Trimming removed 5 bases from V and 6 bases from J, with 11 bases in between. The V gene's germline CDR1 is SNHLY and CDR2 FYNNEI. This CDR3 is built from 14 residues. Written as DNA, the CDR3 is TGTGCCAGCAGTCCGGGACGTTTTAATTCACCCCTCCACTTT. The encoded protein is CASSPGRFNSPLHF.

The V call is TRBV6-2 or TRBV6-3, the J call TRBJ1-6; TRBD1 aligns across 7 bases. In germline, CDR1 is MNHEY, CDR2 SVGEGT. CDR3 size: 14 residues. V lost 6 bases and J lost 6; bases outside the gene matches: 5. DNA of the CDR3: TGTGCCAGCAGCCCTAACAGGGGTAATTCACCCCTCCACTTT. Translated: CASSPNRGNSPLHF.

The chain carries TRBV27 and TRBJ2-7, with D possibly being TRBD2 (6 bases). CDR3 length: 13 residues. Deletions cut 2 bases from V and 3 bases from J, with 8 bases between. CDR1 is MNHEY and CDR2 is SMNVEV in the germline V gene (reference sequence). CDR3 nucleotide sequence: TGTGCCAGCAGTTTAGGGACTTACTACGAGCAGTACTTC. Residues: CASSLGTYYEQYF.

This chain links TRBV7-3 with TRBJ1-1, with D possibly being TRBD1 (6 bases). Trimming shortened V by 5 bases and J by 4 bases, and 11 bases separated the two germline ends. This CDR3 region has 13 residues. From germline, CDR1 is SGHTA and CDR2 FQGTGA. CDR3 residues: CASSAGVVTEAFF. Here the CDR3 DNA reads TGTGCCAGCAGCGCAGGGGTGGTCACTGAAGCTTTCTTT.

Comments on this clone: Other nucleotide sequences from this sample produce the same CDR3. The rearrangement joins TRBV19 to TRBJ2-2; no definite D call. Trimming left V 6 bases short and J 1 base short, with 9 bases between. The V gene's germline CDR1 is LNHDA and CDR2 SQIVND (reference sequence). The CDR3 sequence is 14 residues long. CDR3 sequence: CASSQAENTGELFF. Here the CDR3 DNA reads TGTGCCAGTAGCCAAGCAGAGAACACCGGGGAGCTGTTTTTT.

V is TRBV27 and J is TRBJ2-1, with a tentative D call TRBD1 (5 bases). The germline CDR1 and CDR2 sequences are MNHEY and SMNVEV (reference sequence). The CDR3 has 13 amino acids. Trimming stripped 2 bases from V and 6 bases from J, with 8 bases between. The CDR3 loop is CASSLGRANEQFF. The CDR3 DNA follows: TGTGCCAGCAGTTTAGGCAGGGCCAATGAGCAGTTCTTC.

The V gene is TRBV27, the J gene TRBJ1-4, with D possibly matching TRBD1 (5 bases). Between the trimmed V and J ends, which lost 3 bases and 12 bases, there was a span of 11 bases. Germline V gene sequence: CDR1 MNHEY, CDR2 SMNVEV (reference sequence). The CDR3 consists of 12 residues. CDR3 sequence reads: CASSFGGTELFF. DNA for the CDR3: TGTGCCAGCAGTTTCGGGGGAACTGAACTGTTTTTT.

The sample holds one count of this clone. V and J are TRBV2 and TRBJ2-1, with a tentative D call TRBD1 (6 bases). The CDR3 consists of 13 residues. Germline V gene sequence: CDR1 SNHLY, CDR2 FYNNEI. The V gene lost 7 bases and the J gene lost 3 bases, with 10 bases spanning the gap. Here the CDR3 reads CASNSRGYNEQFF. The CDR3 DNA is TGTGCCAGCAATAGCAGGGGCTACAATGAGCAGTTCTTC.

The rearrangement joins TRBV7-9 to TRBJ2-7, with 9 bases lining up with TRBD1. Germline CDR1 SEHNR, CDR2 FQNEAQ (reference sequence). The ends lost 5 bases at V and 6 bases at J; junction bases unmatched: 11. This CDR3 is built from 15 residues. The CDR3 nucleotides read TGTGCCAGCAGCAGCGGGACAGGGAACCAACCCGAGCAGTACTTC. Encoded protein: CASSSGTGNQPEQYF.

The rearrangement joins TRBV29-1 to TRBJ2-7; 9 bases match TRBD2. V gave up 7 bases and J gave up 0 bases; unmatched junction bases: 1. The CDR3 has 12 residues. Per the germline V gene, CDR1 is SQVTM and CDR2 is ANQGSEA. The CDR3 loop reads CSGTSDSYEQYF. The CDR3 nucleotides are TGCAGCGGGACTAGCGACTCCTACGAGCAGTACTTC.

CDR3 nucleotides: TGTGCCAGCAGCTTTACGCCGGGACAGGACACTGAAGCTTTCTTT. Its translation is CASSFTPGQDTEAFF. The rearrangement links TRBV7-8 to TRBJ1-1, with 8 bases lining up with TRBD1. J was trimmed by 3 bases and V by 3 bases; bases with no gene match: 6. The V gene's germline CDR1 is SGHVS and CDR2 FQNEAQ. The CDR3 covers 15 residues. The full variable domain, rest sourced from reference TRBV7-8 and TRBJ1-1, is GAGVSQSPRYKVAKRGQDVALRCDPISGHVSLFWYQQALGQGPEFLTYFQNEAQLDKSGLPSDRFFAERPEGSVSTLKIQRTQQEDSAVYLCASSFTPGQDTEAFFGQGTRLTVV.

This clone occurred once. The V gene is TRBV7-2, the J gene TRBJ2-1; D is uncertain. This CDR3 contains 14 residues. With 5 bases removed from V and 0 bases from J, the gap between germline ends came to 8 bases. Per the germline V gene, CDR1 is SGHTA and CDR2 is FQGNSA. Here the CDR3 DNA reads TGTGCCAGCAGCGGGAACCCCTCCTACAATGAGCAGTTCTTC. It codes for CASSGNPSYNEQFF.

Only one count was recorded for this clone. CDR3 DNA sequence: TGTGCCAGCAGCCAAGGGACAGGCGAACACTCTGAAGCTTTCTTT. It is translated as CASSQGTGEHSEAFF. The chain combines TRBV7-6 with TRBJ1-1; 8 bases map to TRBD1. The trim removed 5 bases at V and 6 bases at J, leaving 11 bases unmatched. The germline CDR1 and CDR2 sequences are SGHVS and FNYEAQ. The CDR3 has 15 amino acids.

V and J are TRBV29-1 and TRBJ1-1, with D perhaps TRBD1 (5 bases). CDR3 length: 13 residues. V lost 7 bases, J lost 1 base, and 13 bases lay in between. CDR1 and CDR2 (germline): SQVTM, ANQGSEA. CDR3 amino acids: CSGWKQANTEAFF. For the CDR3, the DNA is TGCAGCGGCTGGAAACAGGCGAACACTGAAGCTTTCTTT.

This clone is a singleton in its sample. The chain is built from TRBV12-3 or TRBV12-4 and TRBJ1-2, with a possible D match to TRBD1 (6 bases). CDR3 length: 13 amino acids. V dropped 5 bases and J dropped 2 bases, with 9 bases sitting between them. CDR3 coding DNA: TGTGCCAGCAGTCCCCAGGGGAACTATGGCTACACCTTC. The encoded protein is CASSPQGNYGYTF.

The V gene is TRBV4-1, the J gene TRBJ2-3; 10 bases map to TRBD1. The CDR3 is made up of 15 amino acids. Losses at the gene ends were 3 bases for V and 3 bases for J; bases not matched to a gene: 3. CDR1 and CDR2 from the germline V gene are MGHRA and YSYEKL. The CDR3 spells CASSQKGQGTDTQYF. The CDR3 coding sequence is TGCGCCAGCAGCCAGAAGGGACAGGGGACAGATACGCAGTATTTT.

The count of this clone is one. The V and J genes are TRBV2 and TRBJ2-1; TRBD2 might be the D (6 bases). The CDR3 loop spans 15 amino acids. Trimming took 0 bases from V and 0 from J, leaving 6 bases between them. Germline V gene sequence: CDR1 SNHLY, CDR2 FYNNEI. This chain's CDR3 is CASSEAGGSYNEQFF. CDR3 sequence (DNA): TGTGCCAGCAGTGAAGCGGGGGGCTCCTACAATGAGCAGTTCTTC.

The chain combines TRBV4-3 with TRBJ1-1; TRBD1 might be the D (5 bases). The CDR3 is 16 residues long. The V gene's germline CDR1 is LGHNA and CDR2 YSLEER. V shed 4 bases and J shed 3 bases, with 18 bases lying between them. The CDR3 DNA is TGCGCCAGCAGCCCTTACCTTCGGGGGTGGGACACTGAAGCTTTCTTT. Protein: CASSPYLRGWDTEAFF.

The sample holds a few counts of this clone. V usage is TRBV7-2 and J usage is TRBJ2-7; tentatively, D is TRBD1 (6 bases). The V end was cut by 8 bases, the J end by 6 bases, with 11 bases between. Germline V gives CDR1 SGHTA, CDR2 FQGNSA. The CDR3 has 11 amino acids. CDR3 nucleotide sequence: TGTGCCAGCGGTACAGGGCTCGAGCAGTACTTC. Its protein is CASGTGLEQYF.

The V gene is TRBV28, the J gene TRBJ2-3; D call uncertain. CDR1 MDHEN and CDR2 SYDVKM come from the germline V gene. V lost 6 bases to trimming and J lost 5 bases, with 15 bases between them. The CDR3 length is 14 residues. In nucleotides, the CDR3 is TGTGCCAGCAGAGGCAGCTGGCCCCGAGATACGCAGTATTTT. Encoded protein: CASRGSWPRDTQYF.

The V and J genes are TRBV28 and TRBJ1-1; D uncertain. Trimming removed 7 bases from V and 2 bases from J, with 11 bases in between. This CDR3 has 13 residues. The germline V gene has CDR1 MDHEN and CDR2 SYDVKM. The CDR3 DNA sequence: TGTGCCAGCACCGTGCCGGGTAACACTGAAGCTTTCTTT. Translation: CASTVPGNTEAFF. Supplemented by reference TRBV28 and TRBJ1-1, the full variable domain reads DVKVTQSSRYLVKRTGEKVFLECVQDMDHENMFWYRQDPGLGLRLIYFSYDVKMKEKGDIPEGYSVSREKKERFSLILESASTNQTSMYLCASTVPGNTEAFFGQGTRLTVV.

J is TRBJ1-4 and V is TRBV3-1 (or the pseudogene TRBV3-2), with TRBD1 matching over 10 bases. Trimming removed 5 bases from V and 14 bases from J; junction bases left unmatched: 5. CDR3 length: 12 amino acids. CDR1 is LGHDT and CDR2 is YNNKEL in the germline V gene (reference sequence). CDR3 loop: CASSWDRGRLFF. The CDR3, as DNA: TGTGCCAGCAGCTGGGACAGGGGTCGGCTGTTTTTT.

The V call is TRBV7-9, the J call TRBJ2-1, with D perhaps given as TRBD1 or TRBD2 (6 bases each). The CDR3 spans 16 residues. Germline V lookup: CDR1 SEHNR, CDR2 FQNEAQ (reference sequence). V shed 6 bases and J shed 1 base, with 16 bases lying between them. CDR3 nucleotide sequence: TGTGCCAGCAGTCCGCGAGGGGGGCCTTCCTACAATGAGCAGTTCTTC. This encodes CASSPRGGPSYNEQFF.

The gene calls are TRBV19 and TRBJ2-6; no definite D call. Germline-derived CDR1 and CDR2 are LNHDA and SQIVND (reference sequence). V gave up 4 bases and J gave up 0 bases, with 16 bases separating them. This CDR3 is built from 18 residues. For the CDR3, the DNA is TGTGCCAGTAGTAGCAGGTTGCCGGAGTCCTCTGGGGCCAACGTCCTGACTTTC. This gives the protein CASSSRLPESSGANVLTF. Supplemented by reference TRBV19 and TRBJ2-6, the full variable domain reads DGGITQSPKYLFRKEGQNVTLSCEQNLNHDAMYWYRQDPGQGLRLIYYSQIVNDFQKGDIAEGYSVSREKKESFPLTVTSAQKNPTAFYLCASSSRLPESSGANVLTFGAGSRLTVL.

The chain is built from TRBV29-1 and TRBJ2-3; 12 nucleotides line up with TRBD2. This CDR3 has 14 residues. The trim removed 7 bases at V and 4 bases at J, leaving 6 bases unmatched. In germline, CDR1 is SQVTM, CDR2 ANQGSEA. CDR3 coding DNA: TGCAGCGGCAGACTAGCGGGAGTTCCAGATACGCAGTATTTT. Translating gives CSGRLAGVPDTQYF.

The CDR3 loop is CAGPRRGSDTQYF. CDR3 DNA sequence: TGCGCCGGTCCCCGCCGAGGGTCAGATACGCAGTATTTT. The genes are TRBV5-1 and TRBJ2-3; maybe TRBD2 (5 bases). The CDR3 has 13 amino acids. Trimming cost V 10 bases and J 4 bases, with 16 bases left between them. The germline gives CDR1 SGHRS, CDR2 YFSETQ.

The chain is built from TRBV7-8 and TRBJ2-2; 9 bases align to TRBD1. The CDR3 loop spans 16 amino acids. Germline V gene data show CDR1 as SGHVS and CDR2 as FQNEAQ. V shed 5 bases, J shed 4 bases, and the junction held 8 bases outside the gene matches. The CDR3, as DNA: TGTGCCAGCAGCCTGGGACAGGGCTTCGTCACCGGGGAGCTGTTTTTT. Protein product: CASSLGQGFVTGELFF.